This TCR beta chain originates from a study of CD8 T cells in Susac syndrome. The germline V gene encodes CDR1 SEHNR and CDR2 FQNEAQ (reference sequence). The V end lost 0 bases, the J end lost 2 bases, and 8 bases lay between the germline ends. The CDR3 is 14 residues long. When the RNA was reverse transcribed, random hexamers were used with an input of roughly 0.45 to 1 ug. TCRdb itself ran the immunoSEQ multiplex PCR reads through MiXCR, one entry per CDR3 protein. The table includes hundreds of thousands of distinct CDR3 sequences, roughly 84% detected once. The chain recombines TRBV7-9 with TRBJ2-7; D is unclear. The clonotype comes from a human donor with multiple sclerosis. The sequenced sample was CD8+ T cells from PBMCs. In nucleotides, the CDR3 is TGTGCCAGCAGCTTAGCGCTGGTGGCCTACGAGCAGTACTTC. It is translated as CASSLALVAYEQYF.